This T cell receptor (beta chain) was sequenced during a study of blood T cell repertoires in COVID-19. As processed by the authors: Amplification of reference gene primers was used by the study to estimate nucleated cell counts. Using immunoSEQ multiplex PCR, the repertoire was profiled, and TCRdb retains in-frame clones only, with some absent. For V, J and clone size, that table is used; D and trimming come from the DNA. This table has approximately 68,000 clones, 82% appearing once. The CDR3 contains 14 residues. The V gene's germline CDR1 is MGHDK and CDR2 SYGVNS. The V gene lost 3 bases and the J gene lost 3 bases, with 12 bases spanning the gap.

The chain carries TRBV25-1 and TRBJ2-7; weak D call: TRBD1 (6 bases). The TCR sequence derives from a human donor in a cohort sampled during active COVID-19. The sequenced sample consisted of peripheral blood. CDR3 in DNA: TGTGCCAGCAGTGAGCCCGGGACACACTACGAGCAGTACTTC. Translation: CASSEPGTHYEQYF.